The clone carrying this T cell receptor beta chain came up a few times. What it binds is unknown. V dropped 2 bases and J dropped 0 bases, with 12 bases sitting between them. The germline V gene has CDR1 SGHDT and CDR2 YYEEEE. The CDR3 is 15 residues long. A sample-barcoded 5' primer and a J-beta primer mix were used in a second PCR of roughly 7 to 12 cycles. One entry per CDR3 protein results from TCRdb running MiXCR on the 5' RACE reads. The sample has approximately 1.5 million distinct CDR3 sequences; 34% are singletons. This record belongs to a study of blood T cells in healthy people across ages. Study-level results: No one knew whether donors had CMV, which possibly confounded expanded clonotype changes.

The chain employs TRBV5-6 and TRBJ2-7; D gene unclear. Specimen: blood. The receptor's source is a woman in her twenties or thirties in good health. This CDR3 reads CASSFTSANSYEQYF. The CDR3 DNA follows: TGTGCCAGCAGCTTTACAAGCGCAAACTCCTACGAGCAGTACTTC.